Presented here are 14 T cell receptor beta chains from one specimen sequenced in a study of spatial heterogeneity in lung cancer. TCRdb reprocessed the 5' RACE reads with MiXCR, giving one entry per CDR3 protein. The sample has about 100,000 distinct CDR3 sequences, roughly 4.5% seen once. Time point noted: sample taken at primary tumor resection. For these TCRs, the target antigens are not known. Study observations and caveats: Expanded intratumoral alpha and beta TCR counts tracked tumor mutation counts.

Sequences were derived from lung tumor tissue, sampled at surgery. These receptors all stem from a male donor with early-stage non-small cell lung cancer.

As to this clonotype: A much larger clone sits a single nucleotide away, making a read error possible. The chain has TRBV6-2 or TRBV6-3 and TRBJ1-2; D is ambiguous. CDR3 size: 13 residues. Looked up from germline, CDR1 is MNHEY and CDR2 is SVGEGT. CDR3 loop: CASRILFGNGHTF. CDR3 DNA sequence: TGTGCCAGCAGAATCCTGTTTGGCAATGGCCACACCTTC.

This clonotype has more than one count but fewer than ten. The chain's CDR3 is CASSSGQTAAQYF. The CDR3 DNA is TGCGCCAGCAGCTCCGGACAGACAGCGGCCCAGTACTTC. This chain connects TRBV5-1 to TRBJ2-5, with TRBD1 as a possible D gene (6 bases). V was shortened by 3 bases and J by 9 bases, with 15 bases between the two germline ends. Germline CDR1 is SGHRS and CDR2 is YFSETQ. This CDR3 contains 13 residues.

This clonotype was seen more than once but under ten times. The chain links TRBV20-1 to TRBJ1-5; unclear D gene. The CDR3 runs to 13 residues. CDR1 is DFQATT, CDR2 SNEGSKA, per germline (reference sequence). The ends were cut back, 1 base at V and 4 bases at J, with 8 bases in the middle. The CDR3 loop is CSARGSMNQPQHF. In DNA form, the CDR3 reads TGCAGTGCTAGAGGGTCGATGAATCAGCCCCAGCATTTT.

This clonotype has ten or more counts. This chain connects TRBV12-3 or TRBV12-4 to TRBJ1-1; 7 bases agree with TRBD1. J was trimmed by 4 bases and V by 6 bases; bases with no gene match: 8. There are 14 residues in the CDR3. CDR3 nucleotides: TGTGCCAGCAGGGGAAACAGGGGAGGCACTGAAGCTTTCTTT. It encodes CASRGNRGGTEAFF.

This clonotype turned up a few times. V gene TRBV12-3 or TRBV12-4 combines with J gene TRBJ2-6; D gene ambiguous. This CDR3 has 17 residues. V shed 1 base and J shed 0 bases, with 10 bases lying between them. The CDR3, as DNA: TGTGCCAGCAGTTTAGTGGGCTGGGTCTCTGGGGCCAACGTCCTGACTTTC. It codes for CASSLVGWVSGANVLTF.

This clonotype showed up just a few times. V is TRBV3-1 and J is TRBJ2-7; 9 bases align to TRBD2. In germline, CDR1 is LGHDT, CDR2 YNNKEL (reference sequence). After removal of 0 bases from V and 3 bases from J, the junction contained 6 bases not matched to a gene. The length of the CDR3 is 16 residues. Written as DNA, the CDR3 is TGTGCCAGCAGCCAAGACCCCAGCGGGAGGCACTACGAGCAGTACTTC. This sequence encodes CASSQDPSGRHYEQYF.

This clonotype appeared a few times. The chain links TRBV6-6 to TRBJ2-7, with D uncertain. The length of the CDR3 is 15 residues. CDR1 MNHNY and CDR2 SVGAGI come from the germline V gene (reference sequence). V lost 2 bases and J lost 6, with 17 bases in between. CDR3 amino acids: CASSYQQEVGVEQYF. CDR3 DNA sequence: TGTGCCAGCAGTTACCAGCAAGAGGTCGGAGTCGAGCAGTACTTC.

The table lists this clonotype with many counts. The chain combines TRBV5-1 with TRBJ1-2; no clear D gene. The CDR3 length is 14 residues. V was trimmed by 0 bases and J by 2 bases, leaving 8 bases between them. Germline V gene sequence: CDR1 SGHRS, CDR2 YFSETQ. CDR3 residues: CASSLDSANYGYTF. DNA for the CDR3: TGCGCCAGCAGCTTGGACTCGGCGAACTATGGCTACACCTTC.

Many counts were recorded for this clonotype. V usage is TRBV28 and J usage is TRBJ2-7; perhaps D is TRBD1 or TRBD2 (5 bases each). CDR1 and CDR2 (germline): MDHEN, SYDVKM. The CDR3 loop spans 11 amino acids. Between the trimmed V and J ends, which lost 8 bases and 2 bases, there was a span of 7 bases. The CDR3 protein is CASRDPYEQYF. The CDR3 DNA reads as TGTGCCAGCCGGGACCCCTACGAGCAGTACTTC.

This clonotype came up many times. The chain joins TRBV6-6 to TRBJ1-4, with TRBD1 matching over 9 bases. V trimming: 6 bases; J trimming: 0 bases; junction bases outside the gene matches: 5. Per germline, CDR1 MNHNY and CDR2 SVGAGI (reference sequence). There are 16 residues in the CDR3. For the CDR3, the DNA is TGTGCCAGCAGACAGAGACAGGGGGCAACTAATGAAAAACTGTTTTTT. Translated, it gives CASRQRQGATNEKLFF.

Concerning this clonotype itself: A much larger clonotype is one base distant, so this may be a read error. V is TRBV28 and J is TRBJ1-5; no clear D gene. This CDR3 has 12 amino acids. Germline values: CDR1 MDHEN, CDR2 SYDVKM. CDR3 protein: CANSFVDQPQHF. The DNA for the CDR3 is TGTGCCAACAGTTTTGTGGATCAACCCCAGCATTTT.

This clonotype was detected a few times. CDR3 nucleotides: TGCAGTCCCCGGGGGGAGGAGGGCAATGAGCAGTTCTTC. Protein: CSPRGEEGNEQFF. The V gene is TRBV20-1, the J gene TRBJ2-1, with 7 bases lining up with TRBD2. Looked up from germline, CDR1 is DFQATT and CDR2 is SNEGSKA (reference sequence). Trimming took 8 bases from V and 6 from J; bases not matched to a gene: 10. CDR3 length: 13 amino acids.

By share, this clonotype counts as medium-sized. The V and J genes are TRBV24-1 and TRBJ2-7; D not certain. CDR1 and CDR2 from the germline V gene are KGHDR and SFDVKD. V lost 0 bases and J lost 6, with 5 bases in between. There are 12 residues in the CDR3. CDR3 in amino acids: CATSDLLGEQYF. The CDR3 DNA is TGTGCCACCAGTGATTTGCTTGGCGAGCAGTACTTC.

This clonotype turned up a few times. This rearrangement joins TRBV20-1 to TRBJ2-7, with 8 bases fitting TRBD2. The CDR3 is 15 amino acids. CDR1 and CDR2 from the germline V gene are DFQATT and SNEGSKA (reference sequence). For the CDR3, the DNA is TGCAGAGCCGTGGCGGGAGGCCCCAGCTCCTACGAGCAGTACTTC. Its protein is CRAVAGGPSSYEQYF.